This TCR beta chain was retrieved from a study of T cells after yellow fever vaccination. The wider study: Preparation of fractions with low cell numbers was performed using SMART-Seq v4 Ultra Low Input. Study-level points and caveats: Abundant clonotypes (contaminants from the bulk population) could be present in FACS-sorted repertoires.

Using its own MiXCR run on the 5' RACE reads, TCRdb lists one record per CDR3 protein. Altogether about 120,000 distinct CDR3 sequences are present, more than 5.5% being singletons, with the ten largest covering around 2.6%. A word on this clonotype: Its antigen remains unidentified.

V was pared by 1 base and J by 0 bases, with 7 bases of the junction left unmatched. Germline lookup yields CDR1 DFQATT and CDR2 SNEGSKA (reference sequence). The CDR3 length is 20 residues. The sequence was collected from a man between 18 and 35 years old who received the YFV17D yellow fever vaccine. The sample was CD4+ T cells sorted from PBMCs, taken more than 40 days after the first yellow fever vaccination. The chain uses TRBV20-1 and TRBJ2-6; the match to TRBD2 covers 15 bases. The CDR3 DNA reads as TGCAGTGCTAGAGCGACGGGACTAGCGGGGGGATACTCTGGGGCCAACGTCCTGACTTTC. Its translation: CSARATGLAGGYSGANVLTF.